This note documents a single T cell receptor (beta chain) sequence. Its antigen remains unidentified. A much bigger clone sits one base away, suggesting this may be a read error. This record belongs to a study of shared clonotypes between healthy human individuals. The CDR3 covers 14 residues. The germline CDR1 and CDR2 sequences are SGHTA and FQGNSA. V was cut by 2 bases and J by 4 bases, with 9 bases left in between. DNA at around 200 ng, 25,000 to 35,000 T cell genomes, went into sorted-subset replicate PCRs. Repertoires were generated with immunoSEQ multiplex PCR, while TCRdb's copy carries only in-frame clones and drops some. The sample includes about 2 million clones, approximately 95% of them seen just once. General study findings and limits: Naive CD4 clonotypes overlapped across a handful of donors at 4.5% to 5.5%. Lower generation probabilities were found for non-shared clonotypes than for those shared by all four donors.

The source is a man in his late teens or twenties in good health. The sample consisted of naive CD4+ T cells sorted from blood. Noted subset: CD45RA+ positively selected. The rearrangement uses TRBV7-2 and TRBJ1-5; D uncertain. The CDR3 coding sequence is TGTGCCAGCAGCTTACAGAGATATAATCAGCCCCAGCATTTT. Translated, it gives CASSLQRYNQPQHF.